Following are 12 T cell receptor beta chains from one sample sequenced in a study of beta chain features in type 1 diabetes. The isolated RNA, all of it, was reverse transcribed, so expressed TCRB transcripts were what got sequenced. Only in-frame clones appear in the TCRdb table, and some are missing; sequencing was by immunoSEQ multiplex PCR. The table has about 24,000 clones, 60% to 80% seen once. Sequencing was performed on Tregs from blood. All receptors come from a middle-aged woman in good health.

The chain employs TRBV4-2 and TRBJ2-1; 7 bases match TRBD1. The CDR3 sequence is 18 residues long. V was clipped by 4 bases and J by 1 base; unmatched bases: 13. Germline-derived CDR1 and CDR2 are LGHNA and YNFKEQ. CDR3 sequence reads: CASSLFVQGSPSYNEQFF. The CDR3 DNA reads TGTGCCAGCAGCCTATTCGTACAGGGGAGCCCATCCTACAATGAGCAGTTCTTC.

The chain joins TRBV5-1 to TRBJ2-3; D is uncertain. Germline V gives CDR1 SGHRS, CDR2 YFSETQ. CDR3 length: 11 residues. The V gene lost 4 bases and the J gene lost 4 bases, with 4 bases spanning the gap. CDR3 residues: CASSGPDTQYF. In DNA, the CDR3 is TGCGCCAGCAGCGGGCCAGATACGCAGTATTTT.

The V and J genes are TRBV10-3 and TRBJ1-2; 8 positions match TRBD1. The CDR3 runs 15 residues. CDR1 and CDR2 (germline): ENHRY, SYGVKD. J was trimmed by 4 bases and V by 8 bases; bases with no gene match: 12. The CDR3 region has the DNA TGTGCCATCCAAAAAATCGACAGGGGAGCCTATGGCTACACCTTC. This codes for CAIQKIDRGAYGYTF.

V is TRBV6-6 and J is TRBJ1-6; TRBD1 agrees at 8 bases. Germline CDR1 is MNHNY and CDR2 is SVGAGI (reference sequence). The CDR3 runs 14 residues. V lost 2 bases, J lost 14 bases, and 8 bases stayed unmatched. The CDR3 DNA sequence: TGTGCCAGCAGTTACGTAGGACAGGGCGCCTCCCTCCACTTT. Its protein product is CASSYVGQGASLHF.

The chain employs TRBV18 and TRBJ2-5; 12 bases map to TRBD1. CDR1 KGHSH and CDR2 LQKENI come from the germline V gene. CDR3 length: 19 residues. Trimming cost V 4 bases and J 5 bases; bases outside gene matches: 17. CDR3 sequence: CASSQRPGQGARRTETQYF. The CDR3 DNA is TGTGCCAGCTCACAACGACCGGGACAGGGGGCTAGGCGAACCGAGACCCAGTACTTC. Drawing the rest from reference TRBV18 and TRBJ2-5, the complete variable domain is NAGVMQNPRHLVRRRGQEARLRCSPMKGHSHVYWYRQLPEEGLKFMVYLQKENIIDESGMPKERFSAEFPKEGPSILRIQQVVRGDSAAYFCASSQRPGQGARRTETQYFGPGTRLLVL.

This CDR3 reads CASSLGARNTEAFF. CDR3 nucleotide sequence: TGTGCCAGCAGTTTAGGGGCCAGGAACACTGAAGCTTTCTTT. The rearrangement joins TRBV27 to TRBJ1-1; perhaps TRBD1 as D (5 bases). Germline CDR1 reads MNHEY; CDR2 reads SMNVEV (reference sequence). The V and J ends lost 2 bases and 1 base respectively, with 8 bases between them. The CDR3 has 14 amino acids.

A single count supports this clone. The V and J genes are TRBV11-2 and TRBJ2-5; TRBD1 is a possible D gene (5 bases). V was clipped by 0 bases and J by 5 bases, with 13 bases between them. The CDR3 runs 15 residues. Germline CDR1 and CDR2: SGHAT and FQNNGV. Here the CDR3 reads CASSLDGAPPETQYF. The CDR3 DNA is TGTGCCAGCAGCTTAGATGGGGCACCTCCTGAGACCCAGTACTTC.

The rearrangement links TRBV10-3 to TRBJ2-3; TRBD1 matches 11 bases. The trim removed 11 bases at V and 4 bases at J, leaving 5 bases unmatched. The CDR3 has 13 residues. Per germline, CDR1 ENHRY and CDR2 SYGVKD. CDR3 DNA sequence: TGTGCCGTGGGACAGGGGGAGTCAGATACGCAGTATTTT. Residues: CAVGQGESDTQYF.

The chain has TRBV29-1 and TRBJ1-1, with D possibly matching TRBD1 (5 bases). Trimming removed 6 bases from V and 1 base from J, with 9 bases in between. The CDR3 totals 12 residues. Germline V CDR1 and CDR2: SQVTM, ANQGSEA. Here the CDR3 reads CSVAGGNTEAFF. In DNA, the CDR3 is TGCAGCGTCGCGGGGGGGAACACTGAAGCTTTCTTT.

This clone showed up just a few times. The V call is TRBV28, the J call TRBJ2-2, with 11 bases fitting TRBD1. The CDR3 is 15 amino acids. In germline, CDR1 is MDHEN, CDR2 SYDVKM. J gave up 4 bases and V 11 bases, and 9 bases lay outside the gene matches. The DNA for the CDR3 is TGTGCCGGACGCCGGGACAGGGGGTTCACCGGGGAGCTGTTTTTT. It specifies CAGRRDRGFTGELFF.

This clone has more than one count but fewer than ten. The J gene is TRBJ2-3, the V gene TRBV29-1; no firm D call. Germline V lookup: CDR1 SQVTM, CDR2 ANQGSEA. This CDR3 is built from 14 residues. The germline V and J ends were trimmed by 7 bases and 3 bases, with 17 bases remaining between them. DNA for the CDR3: TGCAGCGCTGTAACTGCCTTAAGAACAGATACGCAGTATTTT. Translation: CSAVTALRTDTQYF.

The chain carries TRBV19 and TRBJ1-1; D is undetermined. Trimming took off 5 bases at V and 4 bases at J, with 14 bases between the two ends. From germline, CDR1 is LNHDA and CDR2 SQIVND (reference sequence). The CDR3 has 14 amino acids. The CDR3 sequence: CASSPAWEGTEAFF. Written as DNA, the CDR3 is TGTGCCAGTAGTCCGGCCTGGGAGGGCACTGAAGCTTTCTTT.